A selection of T cell receptor beta chains follows, all from one sample in a study of response to subunit inactivated influenza vaccine. Each CDR3 protein gets one entry after TCRdb re-called the RT-PCR reads with MiXCR. Altogether 500,000 or so distinct CDR3 sequences are present, about 15% being singletons, with the ten largest covering 3%. The sequenced sample was CD4+ T cells sorted from PBMCs, obtained 23 months after vaccination. The receptor source for this set is a man aged 50 to 75 who received an inactivated influenza vaccine. Each CDR3 is given without its conserved first and last residue. Fields, in order: clone size, J gene, V gene, CDR3 protein. The size of a clone is reported for some rows only, either as once, few or many, or as a class for expanded clones.

abundance: few
j_gene: TRBJ2-7
v_gene: TRBV3-1
CDR3aa: ASSQVTGGDYEQY

abundance: .
j_gene: TRBJ1-4
v_gene: TRBV20-1
CDR3aa: SARPLRLLNEKLF

abundance: few
j_gene: TRBJ2-7
v_gene: TRBV12-3/TRBV12-4
CDR3aa: ASSRRGSYEQY

abundance: .
j_gene: TRBJ2-1
v_gene: TRBV20-1
CDR3aa: SASPGTSVYNEQF

abundance: many
j_gene: TRBJ2-1
v_gene: TRBV27
CDR3aa: ASSLTAVGLANEQF

abundance: few
j_gene: TRBJ1-2
v_gene: TRBV6-1
CDR3aa: ASIRGGDYGYT

abundance: .
j_gene: TRBJ2-1
v_gene: TRBV4-3
CDR3aa: ASSQDRWGGREQF

abundance: few
j_gene: TRBJ2-2
v_gene: TRBV24-1
CDR3aa: ATLGVRRNTGELF

abundance: .
j_gene: TRBJ2-4
v_gene: TRBV15
CDR3aa: ATSRVGTSGDIQY

abundance: few
j_gene: TRBJ2-1
v_gene: TRBV29-1
CDR3aa: SVSLIHYEQF

abundance: .
j_gene: TRBJ2-3
v_gene: TRBV6-2/TRBV6-3
CDR3aa: ASTLTRDRKDTQY

abundance: few
j_gene: TRBJ1-2
v_gene: TRBV10-3
CDR3aa: AISFNYGYT

abundance: .
j_gene: TRBJ1-6
v_gene: TRBV5-1
CDR3aa: ASSATFTGGASPSPLH

abundance: .
j_gene: TRBJ1-1
v_gene: TRBV20-1
CDR3aa: SAGDRDNTEAF

abundance: few
j_gene: TRBJ2-1
v_gene: TRBV6-2/TRBV6-3
CDR3aa: ASTVGLAGGPRRNEQF

abundance: .
j_gene: TRBJ2-1
v_gene: TRBV28
CDR3aa: ASRRVANNEQF

abundance: .
j_gene: TRBJ2-2
v_gene: TRBV16
CDR3aa: ASSRADPRTGELF

abundance: .
j_gene: TRBJ2-1
v_gene: TRBV30
CDR3aa: ASLGNEQF

abundance: .
j_gene: TRBJ1-2
v_gene: TRBV5-1
CDR3aa: ASSLGVVGAYGYT

abundance: many
j_gene: TRBJ2-1
v_gene: TRBV10-1
CDR3aa: ASSATLYTSINEQF

abundance: few
j_gene: TRBJ1-3
v_gene: TRBV30
CDR3aa: AWSVHSSGNTIY

abundance: many
j_gene: TRBJ1-4
v_gene: TRBV5-1
CDR3aa: ASSLLGTGRDEKLF

abundance: many
j_gene: TRBJ2-3
v_gene: TRBV28
CDR3aa: ASSSGRAADTQY

abundance: .
j_gene: TRBJ2-3
v_gene: TRBV10-1
CDR3aa: ASSDSSAGDTQY

abundance: .
j_gene: TRBJ1-1
v_gene: TRBV20-1
CDR3aa: SATLGGSNTEAF

abundance: .
j_gene: TRBJ2-5
v_gene: TRBV11-3
CDR3aa: ASSPGGGDQETQY

abundance: many
j_gene: TRBJ2-5
v_gene: TRBV29-1
CDR3aa: SVAENRGETQY

abundance: many
j_gene: TRBJ2-3
v_gene: TRBV7-3
CDR3aa: ASSTTGGRTDTQY

abundance: .
j_gene: TRBJ1-5
v_gene: TRBV20-1
CDR3aa: SARDPGSDQPQH

abundance: .
j_gene: TRBJ2-3
v_gene: TRBV27
CDR3aa: ASSLIGTADTQY

abundance: few
j_gene: TRBJ2-7
v_gene: TRBV4-1
CDR3aa: ASSRSWTGGLYEQY

abundance: .
j_gene: TRBJ1-1
v_gene: TRBV20-1
CDR3aa: SANRITEAF

abundance: .
j_gene: TRBJ2-2
v_gene: TRBV5-1
CDR3aa: ASSLAPVRGYTGELF

abundance: .
j_gene: TRBJ2-3
v_gene: TRBV20-1
CDR3aa: SAREGGTDTQY

abundance: few
j_gene: TRBJ2-7
v_gene: TRBV2
CDR3aa: ASSDWLADYEQY

abundance: .
j_gene: TRBJ2-3
v_gene: TRBV5-8
CDR3aa: ASSSGLITDTQY

abundance: few
j_gene: TRBJ2-1
v_gene: TRBV12-3/TRBV12-4
CDR3aa: ASRPPGLVHNEQF

abundance: many
j_gene: TRBJ2-1
v_gene: TRBV6-1
CDR3aa: ASSEDWRENWGEQF

abundance: .
j_gene: TRBJ1-3
v_gene: TRBV15
CDR3aa: ATRTASGNTIY

abundance: .
j_gene: TRBJ2-3
v_gene: TRBV6-2/TRBV6-3
CDR3aa: ASSYGTVAQY

abundance: .
j_gene: TRBJ2-1
v_gene: TRBV3-1
CDR3aa: ASSPRVGLAGGGEQF